The TCR beta chain described here comes from a study of shared clonotypes between healthy human individuals. This clone has more than one count but fewer than ten. TCRdb's table, derived via immunoSEQ multiplex PCR, lists solely in-frame clones and lacks some. The data show some 2.1 million clones, 85% to 95% seen once. Germline lookup yields CDR1 GTSNPN and CDR2 SVGIG (reference sequence). Trimming took 1 base from V and 2 from J, leaving 8 bases between them. The CDR3 runs 13 residues. The clonotype comes from a man aged 18 to 29 in good health. The V and J genes are TRBV30 and TRBJ2-5; D possibly corresponds to TRBD1 (6 bases). Sequenced: naive CD4+ T cells sorted from blood. Documented subset: CD45RA+ positively selected. Here the CDR3 reads CAWSGTEQETQYF. For the CDR3, the DNA is TGTGCCTGGAGTGGGACAGAGCAAGAGACCCAGTACTTC.